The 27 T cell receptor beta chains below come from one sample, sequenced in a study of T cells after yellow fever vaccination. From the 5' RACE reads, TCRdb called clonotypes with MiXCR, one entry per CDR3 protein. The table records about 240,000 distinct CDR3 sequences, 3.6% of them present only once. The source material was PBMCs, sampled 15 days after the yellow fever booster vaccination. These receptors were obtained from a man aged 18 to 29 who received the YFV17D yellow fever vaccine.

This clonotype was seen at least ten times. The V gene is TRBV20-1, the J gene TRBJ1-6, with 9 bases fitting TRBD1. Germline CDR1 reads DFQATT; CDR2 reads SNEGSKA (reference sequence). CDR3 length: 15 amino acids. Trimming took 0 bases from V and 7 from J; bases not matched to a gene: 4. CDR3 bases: TGCAGTGCTAGAGATCGACAGGGGGGGAATTCACCCCTCCACTTT. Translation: CSARDRQGGNSPLHF.

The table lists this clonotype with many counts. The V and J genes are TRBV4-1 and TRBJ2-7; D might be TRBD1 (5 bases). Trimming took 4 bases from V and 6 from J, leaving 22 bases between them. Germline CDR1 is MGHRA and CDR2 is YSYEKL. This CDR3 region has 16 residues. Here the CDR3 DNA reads TGCGCCAGCAGCCCGAGCGCAGGGCTAAGGGCTGTCGAGCAGTACTTC. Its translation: CASSPSAGLRAVEQYF.

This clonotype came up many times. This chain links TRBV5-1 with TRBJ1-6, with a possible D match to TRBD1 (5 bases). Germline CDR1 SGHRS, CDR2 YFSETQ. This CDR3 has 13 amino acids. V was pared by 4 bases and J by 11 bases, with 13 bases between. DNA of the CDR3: TGCGCCAGCAGCCCCCCGGAGGGGACACCCCTCCACTTT. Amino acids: CASSPPEGTPLHF.

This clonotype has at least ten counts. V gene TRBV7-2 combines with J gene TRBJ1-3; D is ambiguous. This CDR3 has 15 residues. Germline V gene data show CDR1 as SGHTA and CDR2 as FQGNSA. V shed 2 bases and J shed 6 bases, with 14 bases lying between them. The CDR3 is CASSLSPGFENTIYF. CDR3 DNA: TGTGCCAGCAGCTTAAGCCCAGGCTTCGAAAACACCATATATTTT.

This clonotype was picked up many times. In nucleotides, the CDR3 is TGTGCCTGGACAGGGACCTACGAGCAGTACTTC. Amino acid sequence: CAWTGTYEQYF. The V call is TRBV30, the J call TRBJ2-7, with D possibly matching TRBD1 (5 bases). The germline V gene encodes CDR1 GTSNPN and CDR2 SVGIG (reference sequence). The CDR3 contains 11 residues. Trimming left V 4 bases short and J 2 bases short, with 6 bases between.

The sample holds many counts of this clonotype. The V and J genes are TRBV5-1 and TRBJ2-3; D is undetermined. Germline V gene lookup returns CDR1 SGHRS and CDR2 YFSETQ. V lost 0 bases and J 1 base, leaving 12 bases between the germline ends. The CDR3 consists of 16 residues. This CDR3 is CASSLEIGVRTDTQYF. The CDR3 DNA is TGCGCCAGCAGCTTGGAGATTGGGGTCCGCACAGATACGCAGTATTTT.

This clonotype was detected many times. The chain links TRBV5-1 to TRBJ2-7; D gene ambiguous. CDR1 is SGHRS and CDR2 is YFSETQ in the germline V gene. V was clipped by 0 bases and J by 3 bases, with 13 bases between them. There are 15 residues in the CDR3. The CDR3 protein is CASSLEPQLNYEQYF. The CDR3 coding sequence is TGCGCCAGCAGCTTGGAGCCTCAACTAAACTACGAGCAGTACTTC.

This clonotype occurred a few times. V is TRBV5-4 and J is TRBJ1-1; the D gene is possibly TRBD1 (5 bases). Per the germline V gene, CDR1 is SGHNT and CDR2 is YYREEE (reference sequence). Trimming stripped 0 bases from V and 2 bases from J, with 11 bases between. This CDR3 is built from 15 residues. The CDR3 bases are TGTGCCAGCAGCTTGGGGGGCAGGCCAAACACTGAAGCTTTCTTT. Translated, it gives CASSLGGRPNTEAFF.

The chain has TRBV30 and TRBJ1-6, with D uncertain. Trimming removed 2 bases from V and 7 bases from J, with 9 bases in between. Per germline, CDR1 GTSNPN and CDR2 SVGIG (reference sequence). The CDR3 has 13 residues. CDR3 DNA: TGTGCCTGGAGTCCGGACGACAATTCACCCCTCCACTTT. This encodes CAWSPDDNSPLHF.

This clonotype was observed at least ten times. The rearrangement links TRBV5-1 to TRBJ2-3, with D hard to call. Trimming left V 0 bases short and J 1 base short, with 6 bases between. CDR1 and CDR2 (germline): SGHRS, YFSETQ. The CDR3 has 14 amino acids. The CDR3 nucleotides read TGCGCCAGCAGCTTGGCGGCTGGCACAGATACGCAGTATTTT. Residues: CASSLAAGTDTQYF.

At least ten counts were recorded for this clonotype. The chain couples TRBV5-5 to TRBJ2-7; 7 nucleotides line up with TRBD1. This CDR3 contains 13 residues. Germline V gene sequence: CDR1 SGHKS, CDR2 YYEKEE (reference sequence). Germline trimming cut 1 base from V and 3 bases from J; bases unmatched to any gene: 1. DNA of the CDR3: TGTGCCAGCAGCTTGCGGGACAGCTACGAGCAGTACGTC. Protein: CASSLRDSYEQYV.

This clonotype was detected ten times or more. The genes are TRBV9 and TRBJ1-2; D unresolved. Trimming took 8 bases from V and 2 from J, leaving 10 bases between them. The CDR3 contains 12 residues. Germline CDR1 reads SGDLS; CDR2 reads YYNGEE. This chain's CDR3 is CASRSPNYGYTF. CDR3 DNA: TGTGCCAGTAGGAGCCCAAACTATGGCTACACCTTC. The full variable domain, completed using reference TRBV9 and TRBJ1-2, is DSGVTQTPKHLITATGQRVTLRCSPRSGDLSVYWYQQSLDQGLQFLIQYYNGEERAKGNILERFSAQQFPDLHSELNLSSLELGDSALYFCASRSPNYGYTFGSGTRLTVV.

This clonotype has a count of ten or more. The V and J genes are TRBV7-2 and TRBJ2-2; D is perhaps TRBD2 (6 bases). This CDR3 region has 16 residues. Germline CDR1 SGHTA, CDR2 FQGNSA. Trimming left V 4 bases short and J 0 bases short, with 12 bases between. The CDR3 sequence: CASSSFGGANTGELFF. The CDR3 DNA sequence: TGTGCCAGCAGCTCCTTCGGCGGGGCGAACACCGGGGAGCTGTTTTTT. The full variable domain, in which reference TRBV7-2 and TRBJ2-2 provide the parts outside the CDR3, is GAGVSQSPSNKVTEKGKDVELRCDPISGHTALYWYRQSLGQGLEFLIYFQGNSAPDKSGLPSDRFSAERTGGSVSTLTIQRTQQEDSAVYLCASSSFGGANTGELFFGEGSRLTVL.

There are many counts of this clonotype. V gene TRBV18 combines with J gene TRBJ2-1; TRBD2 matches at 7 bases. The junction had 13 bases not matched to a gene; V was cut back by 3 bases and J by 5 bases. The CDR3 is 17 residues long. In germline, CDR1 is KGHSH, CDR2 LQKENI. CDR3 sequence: CASSPLTGLVGDNEQFF. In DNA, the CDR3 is TGTGCCAGCTCACCGCTAACTGGACTAGTGGGGGACAATGAGCAGTTCTTC.

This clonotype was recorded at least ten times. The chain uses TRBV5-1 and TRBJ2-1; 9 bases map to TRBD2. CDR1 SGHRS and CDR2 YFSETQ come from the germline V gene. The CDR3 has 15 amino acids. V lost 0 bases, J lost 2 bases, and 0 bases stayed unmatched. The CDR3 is CASSLGGGAYNEQFF. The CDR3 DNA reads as TGCGCCAGCAGCTTGGGCGGGGGGGCCTACAATGAGCAGTTCTTC.

CDR3 coding DNA: TGTGCCAGCAGCGACATAGGGGACAGGGCTGGAAACACCATATATTTT. Translation gives CASSDIGDRAGNTIYF. This chain joins TRBV5-6 and TRBJ1-3, with 9 bases lining up with TRBD1. Germline assignment: CDR1 SGHDT and CDR2 YYEEEE. The ends lost 4 bases at V and 2 bases at J; junction bases unmatched: 7. The CDR3 spans 16 residues.

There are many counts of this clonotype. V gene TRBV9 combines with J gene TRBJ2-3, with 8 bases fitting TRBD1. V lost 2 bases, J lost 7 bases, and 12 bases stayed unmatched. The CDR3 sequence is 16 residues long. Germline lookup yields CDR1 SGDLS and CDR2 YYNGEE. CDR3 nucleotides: TGTGCCAGCAGCGTGGATCAGGGGGCCTCTGGGTATACGCAGTATTTT. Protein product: CASSVDQGASGYTQYF.

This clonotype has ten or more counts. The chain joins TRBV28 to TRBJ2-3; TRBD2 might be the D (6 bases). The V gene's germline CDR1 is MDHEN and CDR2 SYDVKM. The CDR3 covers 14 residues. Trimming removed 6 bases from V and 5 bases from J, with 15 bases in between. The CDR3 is CASRPNDGGDTQYF. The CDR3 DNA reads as TGTGCCAGCAGGCCAAACGACGGGGGAGATACGCAGTATTTT. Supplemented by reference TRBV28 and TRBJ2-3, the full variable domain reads DVKVTQSSRYLVKRTGEKVFLECVQDMDHENMFWYRQDPGLGLRLIYFSYDVKMKEKGDIPEGYSVSREKKERFSLILESASTNQTSMYLCASRPNDGGDTQYFGPGTRLTVL.

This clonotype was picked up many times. For the CDR3, the DNA is TGTGCCTGGAGTCTAGCCCGGACAGGAGGAGGCTACACCTTC. This translates into CAWSLARTGGGYTF. This rearrangement joins TRBV30 to TRBJ1-2; 7 bases align to TRBD1. The length of the CDR3 is 14 residues. Germline V gene data show CDR1 as GTSNPN and CDR2 as SVGIG (reference sequence). V lost 2 bases and J lost 8; bases outside the gene matches: 11.

CDR3 nucleotides: TGCAGCGCCCACGGGGTGGCCAAAAACATTCAGTACTTC. Translating it yields CSAHGVAKNIQYF. The chain joins TRBV29-1 to TRBJ2-4; the D gene is possibly TRBD2 (5 bases). This CDR3 comprises 13 residues. V lost 7 bases and J 1 base, leaving 11 bases between the germline ends. CDR1 and CDR2 (germline): SQVTM, ANQGSEA. Variable domain in full (rest from reference TRBV29-1 and TRBJ2-4): SAVISQKPSRDICQRGTSLTIQCQVDSQVTMMFWYRQQPGQSLTLIATANQGSEATYESGFVIDKFPISRPNLTFSTLTVSNMSPEDSSIYLCSAHGVAKNIQYFGAGTRLSVL.

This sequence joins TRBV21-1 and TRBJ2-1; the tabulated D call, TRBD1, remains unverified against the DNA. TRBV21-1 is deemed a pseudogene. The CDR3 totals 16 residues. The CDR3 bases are TGTGCCAGCAGCAAGTGCCCCAGGGTGACCTACAATGAGCAGTTCTTC. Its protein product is CASSKCPRVTYNEQFF.

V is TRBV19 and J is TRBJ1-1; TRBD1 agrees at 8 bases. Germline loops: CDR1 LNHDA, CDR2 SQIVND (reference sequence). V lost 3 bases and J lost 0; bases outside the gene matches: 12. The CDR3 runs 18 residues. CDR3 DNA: TGTGCCAGTAGTATCGGCCAGGGGGCCGTAGGGATGAACACTGAAGCTTTCTTT. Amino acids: CASSIGQGAVGMNTEAFF.

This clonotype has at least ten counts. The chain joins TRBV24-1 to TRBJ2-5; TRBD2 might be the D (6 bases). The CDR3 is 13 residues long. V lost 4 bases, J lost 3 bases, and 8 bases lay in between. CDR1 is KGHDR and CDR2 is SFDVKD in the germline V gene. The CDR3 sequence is CATSEGGEETQYF. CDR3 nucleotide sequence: TGTGCCACCAGTGAAGGCGGGGAAGAGACCCAGTACTTC.

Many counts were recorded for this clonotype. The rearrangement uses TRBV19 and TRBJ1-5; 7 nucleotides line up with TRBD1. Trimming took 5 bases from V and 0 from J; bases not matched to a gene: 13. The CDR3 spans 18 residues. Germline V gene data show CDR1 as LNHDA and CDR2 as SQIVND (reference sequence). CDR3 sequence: CASSPGRGRHYSNQPQHF. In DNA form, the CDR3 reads TGTGCCAGTAGTCCGGGGAGGGGGCGACATTATAGCAATCAGCCCCAGCATTTT.

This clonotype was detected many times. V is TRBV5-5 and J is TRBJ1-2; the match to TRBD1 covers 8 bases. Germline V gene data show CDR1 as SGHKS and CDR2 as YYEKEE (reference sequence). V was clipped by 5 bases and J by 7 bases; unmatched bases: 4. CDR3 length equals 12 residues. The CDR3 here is CASRQGDFGYTF. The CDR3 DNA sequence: TGTGCCAGCAGACAGGGGGATTTTGGCTACACCTTC.

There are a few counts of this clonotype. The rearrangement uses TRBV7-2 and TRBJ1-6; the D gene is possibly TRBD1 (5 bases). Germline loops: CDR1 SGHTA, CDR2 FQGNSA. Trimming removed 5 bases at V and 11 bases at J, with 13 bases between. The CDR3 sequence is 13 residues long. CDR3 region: CASSPHGATPLHF. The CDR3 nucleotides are TGTGCCAGCAGCCCTCACGGGGCGACACCCCTCCACTTT.

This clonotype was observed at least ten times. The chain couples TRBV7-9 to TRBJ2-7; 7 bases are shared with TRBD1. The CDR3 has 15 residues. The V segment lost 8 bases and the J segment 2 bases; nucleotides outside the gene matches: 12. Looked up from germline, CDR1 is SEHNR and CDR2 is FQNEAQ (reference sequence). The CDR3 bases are TGTGCCAGCTTCGAGGGGGACAGCCCGACCTACGAGCAGTACTTC. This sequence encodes CASFEGDSPTYEQYF.